This is a list of T cell receptor beta chains from one sample in a study of cytotoxic CD8 clonotypes in ibrutinib-treated CLL. Generated by immunoSEQ multiplex PCR, the TCRdb table keeps only in-frame clones and is missing some. This sample has 50,000 to 65,000 clones, with 65% to 75% found just once. The sequencing used PBMCs, collected after 12 months of ibrutinib treatment. The source is a human donor with chronic lymphocytic leukemia. Each CDR3 is given with its conserved first and last residue. Clone size appears in some rows only: once, few, many, or a class for an expanded clone.

>few|TRBV2|TRBJ2-3
CASSEVGDTQYF
>.|TRBV4-2|TRBJ2-3
CASSQDSTDTQYF
>.|TRBV7-9|TRBJ1-5
CASSVLGNQPQHF
>.|TRBV4-3|TRBJ2-5
CASSHSAGTSLGRETQYF
>.|TRBV28|TRBJ1-5
CASSADRGSNQPQHF
>once|TRBV28|TRBJ1-2
CASSLPWYGYTF
>.|TRBV4-3|TRBJ1-4
CASSQELIRAGEKLFF
>.|TRBV7-2|TRBJ1-6
CASSKSSNSPLHF
>.|TRBV5-8|TRBJ2-5
CASSPGLAGGAVETQYF
>once|TRBV6-1|TRBJ1-2
CASHWGGANGYTF
>.|TRBV27|TRBJ2-7
CASSSVQREGAEQYF
>.|TRBV29-1|TRBJ2-5
CSVGGREGFLETQYF
>.|TRBV25-1|TRBJ2-3
CASSDPTGQNTDTQYF
>.|TRBV14|TRBJ2-7
CASSQEAVANWRSSGDEQYF
>.|TRBV19|TRBJ2-7
CATRNPGTGTYEQYF